A selection of T cell receptor beta chains follows, all from one sample in a study of patients and donors after allogeneic stem cell transplantation. TCRdb recomputed calls from the RT-PCR reads with MiXCR, one row per CDR3 protein. The sample carries about 96,000 distinct CDR3 sequences, about 48% recorded once. Sequences were obtained from blood, either unsorted or a sorted T cell fraction (not recorded which). The receptor source for this set is a human donor who was either an allogeneic HSCT recipient or a stem cell or donor lymphocyte infusion donor (not recorded which). It is not recorded whose cells these are; they may come from a transplant donor. CDR3s include the opening cysteine and the closing phenylalanine or tryptophan. A D gene is named only where the DNA matches it firmly. Only part of the rows carry a size: once, few, many, or a class if the clone is expanded.

15	TRBD2	-	TRBJ2-7	TRBV6-2/TRBV6-3	CASTNSGSRSYEQYF	TGTGCCAGCACCAATAGCGGGAGTCGGTCCTACGAGCAGTACTTC
17	TRBD1	few	TRBJ1-1	TRBV5-6	CASSLDGTGTGNTEAFF	TGTGCCAGCAGCTTGGATGGGACAGGGACGGGGAACACTGAAGCTTTCTTT
15	-	few	TRBJ1-2	TRBV6-5	CASSYDRRRAYGYTF	TGTGCCAGCAGTTACGACAGACGCCGCGCCTATGGCTACACCTTC
15	-	-	TRBJ1-2	TRBV5-5	CASSSGVGHYYGYTF	TGTGCCAGCAGCTCTGGAGTGGGCCACTACTATGGCTACACCTTC
15	-	-	TRBJ1-6	TRBV28	CASSTGRTYNSPLHF	TGTGCCAGCAGTACGGGAAGGACCTATAATTCACCCCTCCACTTT
12	-	few	TRBJ1-1	TRBV7-2	CASSPRDSEAFF	TGTGCCAGCAGCCCCCGGGACTCTGAAGCTTTCTTT
14	-	-	TRBJ1-1	TRBV29-1	CSVTTGLQNTEAFF	TGCAGCGTTACGACAGGACTCCAGAACACTGAAGCTTTCTTT
15	-	few	TRBJ1-5	TRBV20-1	CSARRGGEGGQPQHF	TGCAGTGCCAGACGAGGGGGAGAGGGTGGTCAGCCCCAGCATTTT
16	TRBD1	-	TRBJ1-2	TRBV20-1	CSARGVDRGRPYGYTF	TGCAGTGCTAGGGGGGTGGACAGGGGCCGCCCCTATGGCTACACCTTC
18	-	-	TRBJ2-5	TRBV9	CASSVAPREGAEKETQYF	TGTGCCAGCAGCGTAGCTCCGAGGGAGGGGGCCGAAAAAGAGACCCAGTACTTC
15	TRBD2	-	TRBJ2-7	TRBV27	CASSLSGSDPYEQYF	TGTGCCAGCAGTCTAAGCGGGAGCGACCCCTACGAGCAGTACTTC
12	-	-	TRBJ1-5	TRBV7-2	CASSLEGTAQHF	TGTGCCAGCAGCTTAGAGGGCACAGCCCAGCATTTT
14	TRBD1	once	TRBJ1-1	TRBV7-2	CASSRRDRNTEAFF	TGTGCCAGCAGCCGCCGGGACAGGAACACTGAAGCTTTCTTT
15	TRBD1	-	TRBJ2-7	TRBV7-9	CASSLGDRGSYEQYF	TGTGCCAGCAGCTTAGGCGACAGGGGCTCCTACGAGCAGTACTTC
12	-	-	TRBJ1-6	TRBV10-3	CAIGPDSYLLHF	TGTGCCATCGGACCGGACAGCTATCTCCTCCACTTT
16	TRBD2	-	TRBJ2-7	TRBV10-3	CAISESSAGVVHEQYF	TGTGCCATCAGTGAGTCCTCCGCGGGAGTTGTCCACGAGCAGTACTTC
16	-	-	TRBJ1-2	TRBV6-5	CASSPTGGSVIYGYTF	TGTGCCAGCAGTCCCACTGGGGGCAGCGTAATCTATGGCTACACCTTC
18	TRBD2	once	TRBJ2-1	TRBV6-5	CASSYLPQWGGSYNEQFF	TGTGCCAGCAGTTACTTACCCCAGTGGGGGGGGTCCTACAATGAGCAGTTCTTC
14	-	-	TRBJ2-1	TRBV10-3	CAISDVGGYNEQFF	TGTGCCATCAGTGACGTAGGAGGGTACAATGAGCAGTTCTTC
18	TRBD1	-	TRBJ1-1	TRBV5-6	CASSSLGGTALRDTEAFF	TGTGCCAGCAGCTCCCTGGGCGGGACAGCCCTGAGGGACACTGAAGCTTTCTTT
17	TRBD2	once	TRBJ2-1	TRBV6-2/TRBV6-3	CASHGTSGAVGYNEQFF	TGTGCCAGCCATGGGACTAGCGGGGCTGTCGGCTACAATGAGCAGTTCTTC
15	-	-	TRBJ2-2	TRBV10-3	CAISVERWITGELFF	TGTGCCATCAGTGTGGAGCGGTGGATCACCGGGGAGCTGTTTTTT
18	-	-	TRBJ1-4	TRBV7-8	CASSLGIGTLATNEKLFF	TGTGCCAGCAGCTTAGGGATAGGGACCCTTGCAACTAATGAAAAACTGTTTTTT
15	-	few	TRBJ1-3	TRBV5-1	CASSLDAVSGNTIYF	TGCGCCAGCAGCTTGGATGCCGTCTCTGGAAACACCATATATTTT
14	-	once	TRBJ1-5	TRBV18	CASSINEDNQPQHF	TGTGCCAGCTCCATAAACGAGGACAATCAGCCCCAGCATTTT
14	TRBD2	-	TRBJ2-1	TRBV27	CASSLSPSGSSGFF	TGTGCCAGCAGTTTATCTCCTAGCGGGAGTAGTGGGTTCTTC
14	TRBD1	few	TRBJ1-1	TRBV12-3/TRBV12-4	CASSSGGMGTEAFF	TGTGCCAGCAGTTCAGGGGGAATGGGGACTGAAGCTTTCTTT
17	TRBD1	-	TRBJ1-1	TRBV27	CASTKIGTGGLNTEAFF	TGTGCCAGCACCAAAATCGGGACAGGCGGCTTGAACACTGAAGCTTTCTTT
14	-	-	TRBJ1-1	TRBV10-3	CAITLGRGDTEAFF	TGTGCCATCACCCTGGGCAGGGGAGACACTGAAGCTTTCTTT
12	-	-	TRBJ1-3	TRBV6-6	CASSREGNTMYF	TGTGCCAGCAGTCGCGAGGGAAACACCATGTATTTT
13	-	few	TRBJ1-1	TRBV27	CASSLSVNTEAFF	TGTGCCAGCAGTTTATCGGTGAACACTGAAGCTTTCTTT
16	-	once	TRBJ2-3	TRBV6-5	CASSLNPGSGGDTQYF	TGTGCCAGCAGTCTAAACCCAGGGTCCGGAGGCGATACGCAGTATTTT
12	-	-	TRBJ2-1	TRBV29-1	CSAEAGVNEQFF	TGCAGCGCAGAAGCAGGGGTGAATGAGCAGTTCTTC
14	-	-	TRBJ1-5	TRBV12-3/TRBV12-4	CASSSTGLNQPQHF	TGTGCCAGCAGTTCTACGGGGCTCAATCAGCCCCAGCATTTT
15	TRBD1	-	TRBJ1-2	TRBV28	CASTSRTQGAHGYTF	TGTGCCAGCACCTCACGAACGCAGGGGGCACATGGCTACACCTTC
16	-	-	TRBJ1-2	TRBV6-5	CASSYSAGPNLHGYTF	TGTGCCAGCAGTTACTCGGCGGGGCCCAATCTCCATGGCTACACCTTC
15	TRBD1	-	TRBJ1-1	TRBV28	CATNRGTGLWTEAFF	TGTGCCACCAACCGCGGGACAGGGTTGTGGACTGAAGCTTTCTTT
15	-	few	TRBJ1-1	TRBV7-9	CASRLSTGVDTEAFF	TGTGCCAGCAGGCTGTCGACGGGAGTGGACACTGAAGCTTTCTTT
12	-	-	TRBJ1-1	TRBV5-1	CASSEGNTEAFF	TGCGCCAGCAGCGAGGGGAACACTGAAGCTTTCTTT
11	-	-	TRBJ2-3	TRBV11-2	CASRSTDTQYF	TGTGCCAGCAGGTCTACAGATACGCAGTATTTT
11	-	-	TRBJ1-1	TRBV25-1	CASLGRTEAFF	TGTGCCAGCTTGGGACGGACTGAAGCTTTCTTT
15	-	-	TRBJ2-3	TRBV12-3/TRBV12-4	CASSSRDISTDTQYF	TGTGCCAGCAGTTCCCGGGACATCAGCACAGATACGCAGTATTTT
15	-	few	TRBJ1-4	TRBV18	CASSPPKQYNEKLFF	TGTGCCAGCTCACCACCCAAACAGTATAATGAAAAACTGTTTTTT
14	-	-	TRBJ1-4	TRBV28	CASSFGASSEKLFF	TGTGCCAGCAGTTTCGGGGCTTCGAGTGAAAAACTGTTTTTT
16	-	-	TRBJ1-2	TRBV4-3	CASSQDNGHINYGYTF	TGCGCCAGCAGCCAAGATAATGGACACATAAACTATGGCTACACCTTC
13	-	-	TRBJ1-4	TRBV25-1	CASRNGAGEKLFF	TGTGCCAGCAGGAACGGAGCCGGGGAAAAACTGTTTTTT
15	TRBD1	-	TRBJ1-1	TRBV27	CASSPGTARNTEAFF	TGTGCCAGCAGTCCTGGGACAGCCAGGAACACTGAAGCTTTCTTT
14	TRBD1	-	TRBJ1-5	TRBV2	CASSEETGYQPQHF	TGTGCCAGCAGTGAAGAGACAGGGTATCAGCCCCAGCATTTT
14	-	-	TRBJ1-1	TRBV28	CASGILAMNTEAFF	TGTGCCAGCGGCATTTTGGCTATGAACACTGAAGCTTTCTTT
15	-	-	TRBJ2-1	TRBV7-9	CASSLRAGLDNEQFF	TGTGCCAGCAGCCTAAGAGCGGGTCTTGACAATGAGCAGTTCTTC
15	-	-	TRBJ2-1	TRBV4-3	CASSQDSVHYNEQFF	TGCGCCAGCAGCCAGGACAGCGTTCACTACAATGAGCAGTTCTTC
17	TRBD1	-	TRBJ1-2	TRBV27	CASSLSGQGPSNYGYTF	TGTGCCAGCAGTTTATCGGGACAGGGGCCCTCTAACTATGGCTACACCTTC
13	TRBD1	-	TRBJ1-2	TRBV6-5	CASIGGTGKGYTF	TGTGCCAGTATAGGTGGGACAGGGAAAGGCTACACCTTC
15	-	-	TRBJ1-2	TRBV20-1	CSAARGTSGNYGYTF	TGCAGTGCCGCTCGGGGGACCTCCGGGAACTATGGCTACACCTTC
16	TRBD1	few	TRBJ1-2	TRBV27	CASSSAPDRGFYGYTF	TGTGCCAGCAGTTCGGCCCCGGACAGGGGATTTTATGGCTACACCTTC